Shown below are 8 T cell receptor beta chains from a single sample sequenced in a study of T cell changes during pregnancy in multiple sclerosis. Clones were sequenced by immunoSEQ multiplex PCR, and TCRdb holds only the in-frame ones, with some missing. The data hold around 62,000 clones, with about 89% observed a single time. The sample in question was peripheral blood, obtained in the first trimester of pregnancy. All receptors derive from a female donor with multiple sclerosis, enrolled in a pregnancy study.

This clone appeared a few times. The rearrangement links TRBV25-1 to TRBJ2-7, with 9 bases fitting TRBD1. The CDR3 is 14 amino acids. Germline V CDR1 and CDR2: MGHDK, SYGVNS. J lost 3 bases, V lost 4 bases, and 4 bases had no gene match. CDR3 amino acids: CASSGDRVGYEQYF. In DNA, the CDR3 is TGTGCCAGCAGTGGGGACAGGGTAGGCTACGAGCAGTACTTC.

The chain employs TRBV7-9 and TRBJ1-6; D is uncertain. CDR3 length: 13 amino acids. Trimming removed 3 bases at V and 12 bases at J, with 12 bases between. In germline, CDR1 is SEHNR, CDR2 FQNEAQ (reference sequence). The CDR3 DNA is TGTGCCAGCAGCTTGGCCTCGGGAGGACCCCTCCACTTT. Translation gives CASSLASGGPLHF.

The chain carries TRBV6-1 and TRBJ2-3, with D perhaps matching TRBD2 (6 bases). The CDR3 is 14 residues long. Trimming left V 11 bases short and J 4 bases short, with 19 bases between. In germline, CDR1 is MNHNS, CDR2 SASEGT. CDR3 protein: CAADSPGEADTQYF. CDR3 DNA: TGTGCCGCGGATAGCCCGGGAGAAGCAGATACGCAGTATTTT.

The chain is built from TRBV7-2 and TRBJ1-1, with 10 bases matching TRBD1. The germline CDR1 and CDR2 sequences are SGHTA and FQGNSA. Trimming cost V 5 bases and J 1 base; bases outside gene matches: 13. This CDR3 region has 18 residues. In nucleotides, the CDR3 is TGTGCCAGCAGCGTGCATCCCGGGACAGGGGTAACGAACACTGAAGCTTTCTTT. This sequence encodes CASSVHPGTGVTNTEAFF.

This clone was detected only a few times. V usage is TRBV19 and J usage is TRBJ1-1; TRBD1 might be the D (6 bases). The CDR3 is 12 residues long. CDR1 and CDR2 (germline): LNHDA, SQIVND (reference sequence). V gave up 8 bases and J gave up 6 bases, with 13 bases separating them. CDR3 DNA: TGTGCCAGTGCAGGGGTTTATCCTGAAGCTTTCTTT. Residues: CASAGVYPEAFF.

This chain connects TRBV10-1 to TRBJ1-1; D remains unclear. The CDR3 loop spans 15 amino acids. V was shortened by 0 bases and J by 4 bases, with 12 bases between the two germline ends. CDR1 and CDR2 (germline): WNHNN, SYGVQD (reference sequence). In nucleotides, the CDR3 is TGCGCCAGCAGTGAGTCCGGGAGGGCACCCACTGAAGCTTTCTTT. Translating it yields CASSESGRAPTEAFF.

This clone was counted between two and nine times. The V gene is TRBV30, the J gene TRBJ1-4; D perhaps matches TRBD1 (6 bases). Germline CDR1 is GTSNPN and CDR2 is SVGIG (reference sequence). The CDR3 has 15 amino acids. The V end was cut by 4 bases, the J end by 8 bases, with 20 bases between. The CDR3 nucleotides are TGTGCCTGGATCTCGCTCAGGGGCAGGAGGGAAAAACTGTTTTTT. Its protein is CAWISLRGRREKLFF.

This chain connects TRBV29-1 to TRBJ1-4, with no clear D. This CDR3 region has 12 residues. The germline V gene encodes CDR1 SQVTM and CDR2 ANQGSEA. The V end lost 4 bases, the J end lost 8 bases, and 11 bases lay between the germline ends. The chain's CDR3 is CSVGVGKEKLFF. DNA for the CDR3: TGCAGCGTTGGCGTCGGTAAAGAAAAACTGTTTTTT.